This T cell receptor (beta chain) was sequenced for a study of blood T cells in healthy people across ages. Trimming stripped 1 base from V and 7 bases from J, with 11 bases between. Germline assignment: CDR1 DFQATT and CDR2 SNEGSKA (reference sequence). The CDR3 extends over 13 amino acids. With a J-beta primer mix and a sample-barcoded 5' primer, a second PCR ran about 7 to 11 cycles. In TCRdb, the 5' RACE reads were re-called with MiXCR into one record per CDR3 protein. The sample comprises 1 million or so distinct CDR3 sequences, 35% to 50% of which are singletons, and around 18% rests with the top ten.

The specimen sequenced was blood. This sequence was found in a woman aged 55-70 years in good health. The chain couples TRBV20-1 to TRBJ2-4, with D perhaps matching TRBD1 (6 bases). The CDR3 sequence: CSARVPGENIQYF. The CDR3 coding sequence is TGCAGTGCTAGAGTCCCAGGGGAGAACATTCAGTACTTC.